This entry describes one T cell receptor (beta chain). Its target is unknown. Assay: immunoSEQ multiplex PCR; the TCRdb copy retains only in-frame clones and omits some. The sample carries about 150,000 clones, about 82% recorded once. This sample is part of a study of T cell responses to AZD1222 COVID-19 vaccine. Whole-study results and caveats: Clonal diversity was possibly underestimated, and the donors were mostly white British, with more females. Spike-specific TCR breadth and depth were elevated following two AZD1222 doses.

In germline, CDR1 is SNHLY, CDR2 FYNNEI. Germline trimming cut 2 bases from V and 4 bases from J; bases unmatched to any gene: 7. This CDR3 comprises 16 residues. The J gene is TRBJ2-3, the V gene TRBV2; TRBD2 agrees at 9 bases. The sequence was collected from an adult who received the AZD1222 COVID-19 vaccine. Sequenced material: peripheral blood, taken 28 days after the second AZD1222 dose. DNA of the CDR3: TGTGCCAGCAGTGAAAGTAGCGGGGGTCCTGCAGATACGCAGTATTTT. Translated: CASSESSGGPADTQYF.